A single sample is the source of the 10 T cell receptor beta chains below, sequenced in a study of T cell repertoires in cytomegalovirus infection. Their antigen targets remain unknown. TCRdb fed the reads into MiXCR, producing one record per CDR3 protein. This sample has hundreds of thousands of distinct CDR3 sequences, with about 42% found just once. Sequenced material: cultured PBMCs, taken from culture after CMV antigen stimulation. All receptors come from a human donor in good health (CMV status not recorded). Some clones in this sample may be carry-over from other donors' samples.

This clonotype has ten or more counts. The chain carries TRBV7-2 and TRBJ2-3, with D possibly matching TRBD2 (5 bases). The V end was cut by 0 bases, the J end by 5 bases, with 6 bases between. This CDR3 is 13 amino acids long. In germline, CDR1 is SGHTA, CDR2 FQGNSA. The CDR3 sequence: CASSLARVDTQYF. The CDR3 region has the DNA TGTGCCAGCAGCTTAGCGAGGGTAGATACGCAGTATTTT. The full variable domain, with the rest looked up from reference TRBV7-2 and TRBJ2-3, is GAGVSQSPSNKVTEKGKDVELRCDPISGHTALYWYRQSLGQGLEFLIYFQGNSAPDKSGLPSDRFSAERTGGSVSTLTIQRTQQEDSAVYLCASSLARVDTQYFGPGTRLTVL.

V is TRBV6-6 and J is TRBJ2-1; tentatively, D is TRBD1 (5 bases). Germline CDR1 is MNHNY and CDR2 is SVGAGI (reference sequence). This CDR3 is 18 amino acids long. V was shortened by 0 bases and J by 12 bases, with 27 bases between the two germline ends. The CDR3 protein is CASSYSTRYRQAAVVQFF. The CDR3 nucleotides read TGTGCCAGCAGTTACTCGACTCGGTACAGGCAGGCGGCTGTCGTGCAGTTCTTC.

The chain joins TRBV19 to TRBJ2-3, with 8 nucleotides matching TRBD1. Unmatched junction bases numbered 6, after V lost 5 bases and J lost 2 bases. Germline V gene data show CDR1 as LNHDA and CDR2 as SQIVND (reference sequence). There are 15 residues in the CDR3. The DNA of the CDR3 is TGTGCCAGTAGTTCCTCGGACAGGGACACAGATACGCAGTATTTT. Amino acid sequence: CASSSSDRDTDTQYF.

The chain recombines TRBV12-3 or TRBV12-4 with TRBJ2-7; D unclear. V was trimmed by 2 bases and J by 3 bases, leaving 5 bases between them. This CDR3 is 12 amino acids long. CDR3 loop: CASSLRNYEQYF. CDR3 DNA: TGTGCCAGCAGTTTAAGGAACTACGAGCAGTACTTC.

This clonotype was observed a handful of times. The chain couples TRBV6-5 to TRBJ1-5; 8 bases are a match to TRBD1. The V gene end was trimmed by 4 bases and the J gene end by 8 bases; junction bases not matched to a gene: 7. Germline assignment: CDR1 MNHEY and CDR2 SVGAGI. This CDR3 contains 14 residues. This CDR3 reads CASSSAGGVKPQHF. CDR3 DNA: TGTGCCAGCAGTTCCGCAGGGGGCGTGAAGCCCCAGCATTTT.

There are a few counts of this clonotype. CDR3 in amino acids: CASSSLLGVGGGELFF. The CDR3 coding sequence is TGTGCCAGCAGTTCTCTTCTGGGCGTGGGCGGCGGGGAGCTGTTTTTT. The gene calls are TRBV12-3 or TRBV12-4 and TRBJ2-2; no clear D gene. The CDR3 consists of 16 residues. V was pared by 4 bases and J by 7 bases, with 19 bases between.

This clonotype was seen only a few times. The chain employs TRBV29-1 and TRBJ2-5, with no clear D. V lost 0 bases to trimming and J lost 2 bases, with 13 bases between them. The CDR3 has 15 residues. Per germline, CDR1 SQVTM and CDR2 ANQGSEA. DNA of the CDR3: TGCAGCGTTGAAGATGCGACGTCGGTTCAAGAGACCCAGTACTTC. It translates to CSVEDATSVQETQYF.

This clonotype was counted ten times or more. The chain combines TRBV6-1 with TRBJ2-3; D not certain. From germline, CDR1 is MNHNS and CDR2 SASEGT. This CDR3 comprises 12 residues. V lost 6 bases and J lost 0, with 4 bases in between. CDR3 amino acids: CASRGSTDTQYF. The CDR3 DNA reads as TGTGCCAGCAGGGGAAGCACAGATACGCAGTATTTT.

This clonotype has a single count. For the CDR3, the DNA is TGTGCCATCAGTGAGTCCGGGACCCTAACCGGGGAGCTGTTTTTT. It yields the protein CAISESGTLTGELFF. This sequence joins TRBV10-3 and TRBJ2-2, with D perhaps being TRBD1 or TRBD2 (5 bases each). The CDR3 consists of 15 residues. Germline CDR1 ENHRY, CDR2 SYGVKD. The V end was cut by 0 bases, the J end by 5 bases, with 10 bases between.

This clonotype was observed a few times. This chain joins TRBV7-2 and TRBJ1-2; the D gene is possibly TRBD1 (5 bases). CDR1 is SGHTA and CDR2 is FQGNSA in the germline V gene. The CDR3 extends over 12 amino acids. The ends were cut back, 4 bases at V and 8 bases at J, with 11 bases in the middle. The CDR3 is CASSSGFGGYTF. The CDR3 DNA is TGTGCCAGCAGCTCAGGGTTTGGCGGCTACACCTTC.